This section outlines one T cell receptor beta chain sequence together with its context. The antigen is unknown. The record originates from a study of blood T cells in healthy people across ages. General study points: Donor CMV status, an unknown factor, possibly confounded changes in expanded clonotypes.

V dropped 3 bases and J dropped 8; count of bases not matched to a gene: 11. CDR1 and CDR2 (germline): LGHNA, YNFKEQ. The CDR3 runs 16 residues. Combining a sample-barcoded 5' primer with a J-beta primer mix, a second PCR ran for 7 to 11 cycles. Each CDR3 protein is one row after TCRdb ran MiXCR on the 5' RACE reads. Of approximately 760,000 distinct CDR3 sequences listed, roughly 25% were seen once; the top ten hold 9.4%. The same data also contributed to another study, on T cells of mothers and their children. As reported in that work: Related mother-child pairs shared slightly more overlap than unrelated pairs, but the difference was non-significant.

This clonotype was sampled from a boy aged 5-17 years in good health. The chain recombines TRBV4-2 with TRBJ2-1; TRBD2 matches 9 bases. Input material: blood. The CDR3 here is CASSQALSGGNDEQFF. CDR3 bases: TGTGCCAGCAGCCAGGCTCTCAGCGGGGGGAACGATGAGCAGTTCTTC.